This entry lists 13 T cell receptor beta chains sequenced from one sample in a study of cytomegalovirus exposure and HLA in healthy donors. Both 60 Vbeta primers and 13 Jbeta primers went into the PCR. The protocol was immunoSEQ multiplex PCR, while the TCRdb copy is restricted to in-frame clones and leaves out a portion. Here the sample spans tens of thousands of clones, about 79% being singletons. The sample comprised PBMCs. These receptors all come from a male donor in good health and CMV-seropositive.

This clone has just one count. This CDR3 is also generated by other DNA sequences in the sample. This rearrangement joins TRBV27 to TRBJ2-7, with unresolved D. The CDR3 has 13 amino acids. Germline CDR1 and CDR2: MNHEY and SMNVEV (reference sequence). V shed 2 bases and J shed 3 bases, with 8 bases lying between them. The CDR3: CASSLGTDYEQYF. The CDR3 DNA is TGTGCCAGCAGTTTAGGTACTGACTACGAGCAGTACTTC.

This clone was seen many times. The genes are TRBV5-5 and TRBJ1-5; no firm D call. The germline V gene encodes CDR1 SGHKS and CDR2 YYEKEE (reference sequence). The CDR3 has 13 residues. V was cut by 0 bases and J by 7 bases, with 8 bases left in between. CDR3: CASSLAEGQPQHF. CDR3 DNA: TGTGCCAGCAGCTTGGCCGAGGGCCAGCCCCAGCATTTT.

V usage is TRBV27 and J usage is TRBJ1-1; perhaps TRBD1 as D (5 bases). CDR3 length: 13 amino acids. Trimming pared 5 bases from V and 7 bases from J, leaving 14 bases between. Per germline, CDR1 MNHEY and CDR2 SMNVEV (reference sequence). This CDR3 is CASSTGPRGEAFF. The CDR3 nucleotides read TGTGCCAGCAGTACGGGTCCAAGGGGTGAAGCTTTCTTT.

This rearrangement joins TRBV7-2 to TRBJ2-7; TRBD2 might be the D (5 bases). Germline loops: CDR1 SGHTA, CDR2 FQGNSA. V dropped 5 bases and J dropped 3 bases, with 17 bases sitting between them. This CDR3 contains 15 residues. The CDR3 nucleotides read TGTGCCAGCAGCCCCTTCCCCCGAGGGAACTACGAGCAGTACTTC. It specifies CASSPFPRGNYEQYF.

The chain joins TRBV6-5 to TRBJ1-1; TRBD1 agrees at 7 bases. This CDR3 is built from 14 residues. With V trimmed by 7 bases and J by 2 bases, 7 bases remained unmatched. Germline V lookup: CDR1 MNHEY, CDR2 SVGAGI. The CDR3 nucleotides are TGTGCCAGCACCCAGGGGGATATCAACACTGAAGCTTTCTTT. It codes for CASTQGDINTEAFF.

This clone was seen once. The chain recombines TRBV10-2 with TRBJ1-2; 9 nucleotides agree with TRBD1. There are 16 residues in the CDR3. CDR1 and CDR2 from the germline V gene are WSHSY and SAAADI. The junction had 12 bases not matched to a gene; V was cut back by 6 bases and J by 4 bases. CDR3 in amino acids: CASSQKRQGVGYGYTF. CDR3 bases: TGCGCCAGCAGCCAAAAAAGACAGGGGGTAGGCTATGGCTACACCTTC.

The rearrangement uses TRBV7-2 and TRBJ2-1; D not resolved. Germline V gives CDR1 SGHTA, CDR2 FQGNSA. Trimming took off 4 bases at V and 0 bases at J, with 13 bases between the two ends. CDR3 length equals 16 residues. The CDR3 sequence is CASSSRPGFSYNEQFF. CDR3 nucleotides: TGTGCCAGCAGCTCCCGCCCCGGGTTCTCCTACAATGAGCAGTTCTTC.

This chain uses TRBV2 with TRBJ2-7, with D possibly being TRBD2 (7 bases). Germline CDR1 and CDR2: SNHLY and FYNNEI. The V end lost 4 bases, the J end lost 6 bases, and 13 bases lay between the germline ends. The CDR3 loop spans 13 amino acids. The CDR3 coding sequence is TGTGCCAGCAGTGTACTAGGGGGGGCCGAGCAGTACTTC. The encoded protein is CASSVLGGAEQYF.

The rearrangement uses TRBV4-2 and TRBJ2-1; D unclear. CDR1 is LGHNA and CDR2 is YNFKEQ in the germline V gene. The CDR3 extends over 12 amino acids. V was clipped by 7 bases and J by 12 bases, with 16 bases between them. The DNA for the CDR3 is TGTGCCAGCACCGGTACGGTAGATCGGCAGTTCTTC. Its protein product is CASTGTVDRQFF.

This rearrangement joins TRBV7-2 to TRBJ2-3, with 12 positions matching TRBD2. The junction had 8 bases not matched to a gene; V was cut back by 5 bases and J by 5 bases. The CDR3 is 16 residues long. The germline V gene has CDR1 SGHTA and CDR2 FQGNSA. Written as DNA, the CDR3 is TGTGCCAGCAGCCCACAGGCTAGCGGGGGGGTAGATACGCAGTATTTT. Its protein is CASSPQASGGVDTQYF.

The V gene is TRBV6-6, the J gene TRBJ1-5; 9 nucleotides align to TRBD1. Looked up from germline, CDR1 is MNHNY and CDR2 is SVGAGI (reference sequence). This CDR3 region has 15 residues. After removal of 6 bases from V and 0 bases from J, the junction contained 3 bases not matched to a gene. The chain's CDR3 is CASSRTGVSNQPQHF. The CDR3, as DNA: TGTGCCAGCAGCCGGACAGGGGTTAGCAATCAGCCCCAGCATTTT.

The chain uses TRBV19 and TRBJ2-2; D gene ambiguous. V lost 4 bases to trimming and J lost 1 base, with 10 bases between them. CDR3 length equals 15 residues. CDR1 is LNHDA and CDR2 is SQIVND in the germline V gene (reference sequence). The CDR3 here is CASSTLSRNTGELFF. CDR3 in DNA: TGTGCCAGTAGTACCCTCTCGCGGAACACCGGGGAGCTGTTTTTT. The full variable domain, its missing parts supplied by reference TRBV19 and TRBJ2-2, is DGGITQSPKYLFRKEGQNVTLSCEQNLNHDAMYWYRQDPGQGLRLIYYSQIVNDFQKGDIAEGYSVSREKKESFPLTVTSAQKNPTAFYLCASSTLSRNTGELFFGEGSRLTVL.

J is TRBJ1-5 and V is TRBV28; no clear D gene. Germline CDR1 and CDR2: MDHEN and SYDVKM. This CDR3 contains 13 residues. Trimming shortened V by 5 bases and J by 9 bases, and 14 bases separated the two germline ends. The CDR3 sequence is CASSPDTWLPQHF. DNA for the CDR3: TGTGCCAGCAGTCCAGACACATGGTTGCCCCAGCATTTT.